This T cell receptor (beta chain) was captured in a study of blood T cell repertoires in COVID-19. About the study: Some COVID-19 samples were acute and others convalescent; all came from the United States, Italy and Spain.

In terms of age and location, participants ranged from roughly 18 to 95 years and lived in about two dozen US areas. Which cohort a participant joined came from the clinical history participants gave. Cohort 3 recovered donors had two negative PCRs, clearance, or symptom resolution. CDR3 length: 15 amino acids. V shed 3 bases and J shed 6 bases, with 14 bases lying between them. Germline V gene data show CDR1 as KGHSH and CDR2 as LQKENI. The assay was immunoSEQ multiplex PCR, and TCRdb's table has in-frame clones only and misses some. The table includes around 310,000 clones, under 90% detected once. The sequenced sample consisted of PBMCs or T cells enriched from blood (not recorded which). The sequence was obtained from a woman in her 30s who had recovered from COVID-19. The V call is TRBV18, the J call TRBJ2-2, with D possibly TRBD2 on 6 matching bases. CDR3: CASSPGLSRAGELFF. The DNA for the CDR3 is TGTGCCAGCTCACCGGGACTCTCCCGGGCCGGGGAGCTGTTTTTT. The full variable domain, with the rest looked up from reference TRBV18 and TRBJ2-2, is NAGVMQNPRHLVRRRGQEARLRCSPMKGHSHVYWYRQLPEEGLKFMVYLQKENIIDESGMPKERFSAEFPKEGPSILRIQQVVRGDSAAYFCASSPGLSRAGELFFGEGSRLTVL.